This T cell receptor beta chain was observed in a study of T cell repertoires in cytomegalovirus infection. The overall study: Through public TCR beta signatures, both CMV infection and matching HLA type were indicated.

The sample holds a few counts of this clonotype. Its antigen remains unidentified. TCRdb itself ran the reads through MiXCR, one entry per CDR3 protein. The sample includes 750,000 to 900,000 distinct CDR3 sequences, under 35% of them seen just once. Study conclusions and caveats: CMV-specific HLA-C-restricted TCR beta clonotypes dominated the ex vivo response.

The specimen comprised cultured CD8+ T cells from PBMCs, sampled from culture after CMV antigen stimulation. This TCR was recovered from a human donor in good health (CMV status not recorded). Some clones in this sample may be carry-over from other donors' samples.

The CDR3 nucleotides read TGTGCCAGCAGTTACTCGAGTTCACCCCTCCACTTT. The encoded protein is CASSYSSSPLHF. V usage is TRBV6-5 and J usage is TRBJ1-6; D ambiguous. Germline loops: CDR1 MNHEY, CDR2 SVGAGI. V lost 0 bases and J lost 9, with 3 bases in between. This CDR3 contains 12 residues.